The T cell receptor (beta chain) described here comes from a study of cytomegalovirus exposure and HLA in healthy donors. V was shortened by 7 bases and J by 6 bases, with 17 bases between the two germline ends. Germline CDR1 is MNHEY and CDR2 is SMNVEV (reference sequence). The CDR3 covers 14 residues. Regarding this clone: The antigen is undetermined.

60 Vbeta and 13 Jbeta primers were used in PCR. Original analysis: Unique TCR beta chains numbered around 80 million in a later analysis, with roughly 9.9 million shared. This table comes from immunoSEQ multiplex PCR, and its TCRdb copy is limited to in-frame clones, with some not included. V and J calls and clone size come straight from that table; D and trimming were deduced from the DNA. In the table there are roughly 150,000 clones, 65% to 80% of which are singletons. General study points: Researchers reported from a later analysis that most CMV-associated TCR beta chains appeared HLA-restricted.

The chain combines TRBV27 with TRBJ2-3; tentative D call: TRBD2 (6 bases). Sequences were obtained from PBMCs. The source is a woman in her 40s in good health and CMV-seronegative. Here the CDR3 reads CASIAGPSGDTQYF. CDR3 in DNA: TGTGCCAGCATTGCGGGGCCCAGCGGGGATACGCAGTATTTT.